The entry that follows covers one TCR beta chain sequence. The method was immunoSEQ multiplex PCR; TCRdb's version includes in-frame clones alone and lacks a portion of them. The table includes 40,000 or so clones, roughly 91% detected once. The record originates from a study of T cell changes during pregnancy in multiple sclerosis. The source material was CD8+ T cells from peripheral blood mononuclear cells, sampled in the third trimester of pregnancy. The receptor was isolated from a female donor with multiple sclerosis, enrolled in a pregnancy study.

The CDR3 spells CASSYRQGSDNTEAFF. The DNA for the CDR3 is TGTGCCAGCAGTTATAGACAGGGGTCTGATAACACTGAAGCTTTCTTT. The chain is built from TRBV6-5 and TRBJ1-1; 8 bases line up with TRBD1. The CDR3 contains 16 residues. Germline-derived CDR1 and CDR2 are MNHEY and SVGAGI. J lost 2 bases, V lost 3 bases, and 8 bases had no gene match.